This TCR beta chain came from a study of blood T cell repertoires in COVID-19 (dated by TCRdb to 2018 to 2020). Concerning the study at large: Collaborator samples came from the United States, Italy and Spain and covered acute and convalescent phases of COVID-19. The material from the prospective study consisted of cDNA or gDNA derived from T cells, B-cell-depleted T cells, or PBMCs. The dataset comprised deeply sampled blood TCRbeta repertoires from subjects exposed to, actively infected with, or recovered from COVID-19. The repertoires were made available in a free public database intended to serve as a resource for research on the immune response to SARS-CoV-2. Samples were obtained from the ongoing ImmuneRACE study (first 160 participants) and from over a thousand subjects provided by 6 global collaborators. A de-identified subject ID, COVID-19 status, age in years and sex were almost always included in the sample metadata. HLA class I and class II types, where available, came from metadata supplied by the sample provider rather than from assay-based typing.

TCRbeta CDR3 regions were amplified from genomic DNA by means of the immunoSEQ Assay, a bias-controlled multiplex PCR. For the original study's pipeline: The number of nucleated cells in each sample was estimated from the amplification of reference gene primers within the assay. To quantify the absolute abundance of each unique TCRbeta CDR3 rearrangement, sequence reads were collapsed and filtered. For each sample, productive Simpson clonality was calculated as the square root of Simpson's diversity index over productive rearrangements. Held by TCRdb, this immuneACCESS table contains in-frame sequences only and omits some clones. Under half of the omission traces to an unresolved V gene where checked; the cause of the rest is unknown. The V and J calls and clone size come from that table; D and trimming were worked out from the DNA. This sample gives approximately 170,000 clones in total; over 80% of them show up just once. 4% to 4.5% of the sample rests with the top ten.

A note on this clone: It has no known antigen specificity. It has no much larger one-base neighbor in the sample; base qualities were not kept.

In the prospective study, participants were about 18 to 95 years old, resided in approximately 22 geographic areas of the United States, and were enrolled through a virtual design. To assign participants to cohorts, the prospective study relied on clinical history that participants themselves reported in a screening survey and a study questionnaire. Recovered participants in ImmuneRACE Cohort 3 were defined as having two consecutive negative NP/OP PCR tests, clearance from a healthcare professional, or resolution of symptoms. In the prospective study, mobile phlebotomists collected whole blood, serum and a nasopharyngeal or oropharyngeal swab from each participant. Prospective study participants could optionally give additional blood draws and questionnaires over an approximately two-month period. Before DNA extraction, prospective study blood samples were shipped either frozen or at room temperature.

The research as a whole found: The amount of clinical and demographic metadata varied by source and participant and was provided uncurated.

The sequence was collected from a woman aged 45-65 years who had recovered from COVID-19. Sequencing input: PBMCs or T cells enriched from blood (not recorded which).

The DNA reads TGCAGCGTTGATAGGCAGGGCTATGGCTACACCTTC. Its translation reads: CSVDRQGYGYTF. The receptor chain draws on TRBV29-1 and TRBJ1-2; TRBD1 is possibly the D segment (5 matching bases). The CDR3 has 12 amino acids, counting the end cysteine and phenylalanine. Kept here is only the CDR3 DNA, which spans 36 bases and is read in frame from base 1. The junction carries 9 bases between V and J, which are trimmed by 3 bases and 4 bases respectively. As encoded in the germline V gene, CDR1 is SQVTM while CDR2 is ANQGSEA.